Detailed here is one T cell receptor (beta chain). The antigen is undetermined. This entry is derived from a study of vaccination and CD4 T cells after COVID-19. Study results and limitations: Median SARS-CoV-2-reactive clonotypes rose from roughly 19 to 38, not significantly.

The CDR3 loop spans 13 amino acids. V lost 2 bases and J 8 bases, leaving 12 bases between the germline ends. CDR1 is SNHLY, CDR2 FYNNEI, per germline. Treatment in this sample: roughly ten-day PBMC culture with coronavirus spike peptide pools or control peptides (ViraFEST assay). When 10 days of culture had elapsed, CD4+ T cells were isolated by negative selection. The Oncomine TCR Beta short-read assay sequenced DNA from cultured CD4+ T cells. Cultured CD4+ T cells yielded the extracted genomic DNA. TCRdb reprocessed the PCR reads via MiXCR and lists one record per CDR3 protein. Of some 10,000 distinct CDR3 sequences detected, around 57% appear once; the ten largest clones hold 30% to 35%.

The chain links TRBV2 to TRBJ1-2; possibly TRBD1 for D (6 bases). The sample was CD4+ T cells from blood, cultured in vitro. This TCR was sampled from a human donor who had recovered from COVID-19. The CDR3 nucleotides are TGTGCCAGCAGTGAATATCGGGGGCCGGGCTACACCTTC. Amino acids: CASSEYRGPGYTF.